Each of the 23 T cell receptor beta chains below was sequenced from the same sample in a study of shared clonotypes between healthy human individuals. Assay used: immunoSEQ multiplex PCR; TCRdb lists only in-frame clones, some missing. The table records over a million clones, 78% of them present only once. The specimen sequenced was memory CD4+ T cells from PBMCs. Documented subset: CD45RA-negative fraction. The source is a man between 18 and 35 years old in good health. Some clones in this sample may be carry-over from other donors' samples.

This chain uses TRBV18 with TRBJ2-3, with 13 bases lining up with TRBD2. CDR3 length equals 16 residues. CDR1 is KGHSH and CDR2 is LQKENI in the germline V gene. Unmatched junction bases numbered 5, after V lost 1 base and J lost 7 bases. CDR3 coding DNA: TGTGCCAGCTCACCACTGGGGACTAGCGGGACACATACGCAGTATTTT. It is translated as CASSPLGTSGTHTQYF.

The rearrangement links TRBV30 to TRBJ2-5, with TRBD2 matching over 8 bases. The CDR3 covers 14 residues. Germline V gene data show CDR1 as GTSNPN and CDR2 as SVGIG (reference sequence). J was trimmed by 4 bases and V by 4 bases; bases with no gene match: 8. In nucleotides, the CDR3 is TGTGCCTGGAAGGTCGGGAGGGCCGTAGAGACCCAGTACTTC. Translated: CAWKVGRAVETQYF.

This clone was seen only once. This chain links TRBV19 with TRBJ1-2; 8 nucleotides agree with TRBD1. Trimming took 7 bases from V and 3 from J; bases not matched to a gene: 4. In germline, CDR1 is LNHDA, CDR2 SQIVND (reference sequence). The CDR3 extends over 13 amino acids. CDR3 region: CASIKTGDYGYTF. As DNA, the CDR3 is TGTGCCAGTATCAAGACAGGGGACTATGGCTACACCTTC. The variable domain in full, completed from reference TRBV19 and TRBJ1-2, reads DGGITQSPKYLFRKEGQNVTLSCEQNLNHDAMYWYRQDPGQGLRLIYYSQIVNDFQKGDIAEGYSVSREKKESFPLTVTSAQKNPTAFYLCASIKTGDYGYTFGSGTRLTVV.

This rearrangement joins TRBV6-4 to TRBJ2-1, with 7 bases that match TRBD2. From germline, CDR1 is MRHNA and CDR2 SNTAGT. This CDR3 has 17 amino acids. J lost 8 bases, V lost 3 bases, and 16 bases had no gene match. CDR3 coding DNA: TGTGCCAGCAGTGAGGGGGGGTTTAGATTACGGGTCGATGAGCAGTTCTTC. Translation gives CASSEGGFRLRVDEQFF.

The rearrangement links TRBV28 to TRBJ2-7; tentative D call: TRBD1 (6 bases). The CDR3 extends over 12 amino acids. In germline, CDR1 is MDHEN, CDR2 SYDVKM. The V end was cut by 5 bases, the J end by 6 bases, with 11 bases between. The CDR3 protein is CASSQTGSEQYF. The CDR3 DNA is TGTGCCAGCAGTCAAACAGGGTCCGAGCAGTACTTC. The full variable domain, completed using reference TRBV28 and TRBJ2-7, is DVKVTQSSRYLVKRTGEKVFLECVQDMDHENMFWYRQDPGLGLRLIYFSYDVKMKEKGDIPEGYSVSREKKERFSLILESASTNQTSMYLCASSQTGSEQYFGPGTRLTVT.

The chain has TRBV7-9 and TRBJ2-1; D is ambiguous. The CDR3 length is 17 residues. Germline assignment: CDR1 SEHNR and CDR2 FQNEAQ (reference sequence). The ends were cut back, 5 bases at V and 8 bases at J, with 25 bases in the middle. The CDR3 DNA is TGTGCCAGCAGCATAGGCCTCTCACCCGCTATCGAGGATGAGCAGTTCTTC. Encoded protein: CASSIGLSPAIEDEQFF. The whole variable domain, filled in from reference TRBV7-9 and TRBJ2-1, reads DTGVSQNPRHKITKRGQNVTFRCDPISEHNRLYWYRQTLGQGPEFLTYFQNEAQLEKSRLLSDRFSAERPKGSFSTLEIQRTEQGDSAMYLCASSIGLSPAIEDEQFFGPGTRLTVL.

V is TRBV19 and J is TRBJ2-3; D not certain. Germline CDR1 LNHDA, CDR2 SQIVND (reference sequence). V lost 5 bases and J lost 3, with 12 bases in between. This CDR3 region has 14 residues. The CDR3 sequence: CASSPIGNTDTQYF. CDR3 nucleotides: TGTGCCAGTAGTCCCATTGGGAATACAGATACGCAGTATTTT.

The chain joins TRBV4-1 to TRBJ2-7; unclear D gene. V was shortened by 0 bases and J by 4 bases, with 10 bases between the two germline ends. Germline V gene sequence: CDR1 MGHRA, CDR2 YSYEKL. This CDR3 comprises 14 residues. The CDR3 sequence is CASSQEEGRYEQYF. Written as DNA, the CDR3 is TGCGCCAGCAGCCAAGAGGAAGGCCGGTACGAGCAGTACTTC.

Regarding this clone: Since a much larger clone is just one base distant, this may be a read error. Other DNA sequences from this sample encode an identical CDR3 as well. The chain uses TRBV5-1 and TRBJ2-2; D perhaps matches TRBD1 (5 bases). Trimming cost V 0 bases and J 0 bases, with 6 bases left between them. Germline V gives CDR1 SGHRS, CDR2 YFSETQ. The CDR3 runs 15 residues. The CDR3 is CASSLGQSNTGELFF. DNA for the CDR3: TGCGCCAGCAGCTTGGGACAGTCGAACACCGGGGAGCTGTTTTTT.

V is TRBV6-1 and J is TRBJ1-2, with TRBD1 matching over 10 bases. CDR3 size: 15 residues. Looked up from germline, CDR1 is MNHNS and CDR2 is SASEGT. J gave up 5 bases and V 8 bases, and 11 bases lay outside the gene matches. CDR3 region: CASLPGQGIGYGYTF. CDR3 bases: TGTGCCAGCCTCCCGGGACAGGGGATAGGGTATGGCTACACCTTC.

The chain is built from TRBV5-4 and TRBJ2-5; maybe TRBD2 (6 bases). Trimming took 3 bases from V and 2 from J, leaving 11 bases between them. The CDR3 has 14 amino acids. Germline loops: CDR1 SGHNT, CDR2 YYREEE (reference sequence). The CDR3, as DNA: TGTGCCAGCAGCTCTCTAGCGTATCAAGAGACCCAGTACTTC. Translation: CASSSLAYQETQYF.

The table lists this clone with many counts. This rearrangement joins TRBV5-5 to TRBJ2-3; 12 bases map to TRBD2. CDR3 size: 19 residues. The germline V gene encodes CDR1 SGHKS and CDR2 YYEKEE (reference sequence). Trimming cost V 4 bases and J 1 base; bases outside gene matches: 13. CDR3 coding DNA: TGTGCCAGCAGCCAACAGAGGACTAGCGGGGTGGGGCGCACAGATACGCAGTATTTT. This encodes CASSQQRTSGVGRTDTQYF.

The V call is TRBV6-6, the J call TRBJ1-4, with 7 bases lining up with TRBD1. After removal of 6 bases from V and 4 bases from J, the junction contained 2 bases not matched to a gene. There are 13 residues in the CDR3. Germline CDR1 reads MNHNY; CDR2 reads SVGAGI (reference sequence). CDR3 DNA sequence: TGTGCCAGCAGGCAGGGGGTTAATGAAAAACTGTTTTTT. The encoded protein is CASRQGVNEKLFF.

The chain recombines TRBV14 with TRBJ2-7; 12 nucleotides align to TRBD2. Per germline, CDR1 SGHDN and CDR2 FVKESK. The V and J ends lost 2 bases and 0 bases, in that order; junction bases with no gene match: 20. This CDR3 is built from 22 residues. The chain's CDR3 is CASSQFAVIPSGREGSSYEQYF. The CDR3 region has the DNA TGTGCCAGCAGCCAATTCGCTGTCATTCCTAGCGGGAGGGAGGGTTCCTCCTACGAGCAGTACTTC. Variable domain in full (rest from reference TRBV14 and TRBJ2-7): EAGVTQFPSHSVIEKGQTVTLRCDPISGHDNLYWYRRVMGKEIKFLLHFVKESKQDESGMPNNRFLAERTGGTYSTLKVQPAELEDSGVYFCASSQFAVIPSGREGSSYEQYFGPGTRLTVT.

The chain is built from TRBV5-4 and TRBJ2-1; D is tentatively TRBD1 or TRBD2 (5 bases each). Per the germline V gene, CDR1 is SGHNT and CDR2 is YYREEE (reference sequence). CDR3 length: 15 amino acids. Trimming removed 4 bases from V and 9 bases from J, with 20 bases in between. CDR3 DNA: TGTGCCAGCAGCAGTATCAGGGACCAGGCCGGTGAGCAGTTCTTC. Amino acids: CASSSIRDQAGEQFF.

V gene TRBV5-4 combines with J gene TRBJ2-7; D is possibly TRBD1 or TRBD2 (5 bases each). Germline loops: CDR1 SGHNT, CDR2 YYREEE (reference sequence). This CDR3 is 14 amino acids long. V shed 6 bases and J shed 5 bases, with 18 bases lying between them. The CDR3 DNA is TGTGCCAGCACCCGAGAGGCCTTGGGGGACGAGCAGTACTTC. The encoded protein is CASTREALGDEQYF.

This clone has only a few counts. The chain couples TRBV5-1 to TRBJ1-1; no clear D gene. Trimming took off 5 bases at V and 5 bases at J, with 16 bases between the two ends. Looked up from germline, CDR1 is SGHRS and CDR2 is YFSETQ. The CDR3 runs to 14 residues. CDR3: CASRLSTLGTEAFF. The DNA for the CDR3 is TGCGCCAGCAGGCTTAGTACGTTGGGGACTGAAGCTTTCTTT.

CDR3 bases: TGTGCCAGCCTCACCGGTCGGGGGGTTGGGGAAAAACTGTTTTTT. This translates into CASLTGRGVGEKLFF. This chain uses TRBV6-1 with TRBJ1-4; perhaps TRBD1 as D (5 bases). The CDR3 runs 15 residues. V was cut by 8 bases and J by 8 bases, with 21 bases left in between. Germline CDR1 reads MNHNS; CDR2 reads SASEGT.

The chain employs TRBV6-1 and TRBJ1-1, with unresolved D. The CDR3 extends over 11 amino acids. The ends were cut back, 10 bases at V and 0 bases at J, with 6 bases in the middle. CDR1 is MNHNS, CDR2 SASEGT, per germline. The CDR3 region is CATYVNTEAFF. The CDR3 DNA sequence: TGTGCCACCTACGTGAACACTGAAGCTTTCTTT.

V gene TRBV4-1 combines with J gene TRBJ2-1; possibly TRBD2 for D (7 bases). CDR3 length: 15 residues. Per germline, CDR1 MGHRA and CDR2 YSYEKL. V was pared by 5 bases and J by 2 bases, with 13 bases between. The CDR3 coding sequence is TGCGCCAGCAGCTCGGGGGGCGTGGCCTACAATGAGCAGTTCTTC. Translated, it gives CASSSGGVAYNEQFF.

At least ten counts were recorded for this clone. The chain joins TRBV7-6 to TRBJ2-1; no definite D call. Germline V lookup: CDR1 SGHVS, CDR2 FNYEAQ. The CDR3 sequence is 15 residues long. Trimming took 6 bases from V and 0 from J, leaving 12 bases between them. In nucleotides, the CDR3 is TGTGCCAGCAGGTATTCAATAGGCTCCTACAATGAGCAGTTCTTC. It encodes CASRYSIGSYNEQFF.

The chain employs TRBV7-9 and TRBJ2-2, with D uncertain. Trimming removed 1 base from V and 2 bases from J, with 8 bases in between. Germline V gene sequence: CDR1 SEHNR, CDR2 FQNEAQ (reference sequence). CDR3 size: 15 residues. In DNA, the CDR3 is TGTGCCAGCAGCTTAGTTGACGGAAACACCGGGGAGCTGTTTTTT. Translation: CASSLVDGNTGELFF.

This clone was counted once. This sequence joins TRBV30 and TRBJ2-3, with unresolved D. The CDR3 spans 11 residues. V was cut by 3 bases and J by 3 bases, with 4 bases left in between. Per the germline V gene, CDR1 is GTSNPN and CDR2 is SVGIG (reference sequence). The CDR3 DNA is TGTGCCTGGAGGGTAACAGATACGCAGTATTTT. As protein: CAWRVTDTQYF. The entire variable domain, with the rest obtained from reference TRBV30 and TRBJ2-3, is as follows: SQTIHQWPATLVQPVGSPLSLECTVEGTSNPNLYWYRQAAGRGLQLLFYSVGIGQISSEVPQNLSASRPQDRQFILSSKKLLLSDSGFYLCAWRVTDTQYFGPGTRLTVL.